A selection of T cell receptor beta chains follows, all from one sample in a study of PD-L1 blockade in urothelial cancer. The assay was immunoSEQ multiplex PCR, and TCRdb's table has in-frame clones only and misses some. The sample includes just over 35,000 clones, more than 75% of them seen just once. Sequences were derived from PBMCs, sampled around atezolizumab (anti-PD-L1) treatment. The receptors come from a man aged 40-49 years with urothelial cancer. Each CDR3 is given with its conserved first and last residue. The D gene is left open where the match is weak. Where a row states a size, it is once, few, many or the class of an expanded clone; other rows omit it.

>TRBD1|TRBV6-1|.|TRBJ2-1
TGTGCCAGCAGTGATCGGACAGGGCATGTTCTCTACAATGAGCAGTTCTTC
CASSDRTGHVLYNEQFF
>.|TRBV27|.|TRBJ2-2
TGTGCCAGCAGTATGTACAGGGGGGAGGGCACCGGGGAGCTGTTTTTT
CASSMYRGEGTGELFF
>.|TRBV29-1|.|TRBJ2-7
TGCAGCGTCTATATGGGCGGAGGCTCCTACGAGCAGTACTTC
CSVYMGGGSYEQYF
>TRBD2|TRBV2|few|TRBJ2-1
TGTGCCAGCAGTCAACTAGCGGGAGGGCAGGGTGAGCAGTTCTTC
CASSQLAGGQGEQFF
>.|TRBV4-1|.|TRBJ2-5
TGCGCCAGCAGCCAAATATCAGGGGAGACCCAGTACTTC
CASSQISGETQYF
>.|TRBV5-4|once|TRBJ2-3
TGTGCCAGCAGCTCCCAGGGCACAGATACGCAGTATTTT
CASSSQGTDTQYF
>.|TRBV28|few|TRBJ2-1
TGTGCCAGCAGTTTAACGGGGGAGCAGTTCTTC
CASSLTGEQFF
>.|TRBV6-4|.|TRBJ2-1
TGTGCCAGCTCAATCGAGGGCGGGAACAATGAGCAGTTCTTC
CASSIEGGNNEQFF
>TRBD2|TRBV6-1|.|TRBJ2-3
TGTGCCAGCAGTGAAGAAGCGGGAGCTCCAGATACGCAGTATTTT
CASSEEAGAPDTQYF
>TRBD2|TRBV28|.|TRBJ2-1
TGTGCCAGCAGTTCTTCTAGCGGGAGAACGGGTGAGCAGTTCTTC
CASSSSSGRTGEQFF
>.|TRBV6-1|few|TRBJ1-2
TGTGCCAGCTTGGCCGGGGGAGTAAGTGGCTACACCTTC
CASLAGGVSGYTF
>.|TRBV6-1|.|TRBJ2-7
TGTGCCAGCAGTGAAGAGAGGACTACGTACGAGCAGTACTTC
CASSEERTTYEQYF
>TRBD2|TRBV5-4|once|TRBJ2-3
TGTGCCAGCAGCTGGCCCCGGCGGGGGTTCACAGATACGCAGTATTTT
CASSWPRRGFTDTQYF
>.|TRBV28|.|TRBJ1-4
TGTGCCAGCAGTATCTGGGGCAGAGGTTTGTTACAGGAAAAACTGTTTTTT
CASSIWGRGLLQEKLFF
>.|TRBV15|.|TRBJ1-2
TGTGCCACCAGCAGAGATAACGTCCAGGGCTATGGCTACACCTTC
CATSRDNVQGYGYTF
>.|TRBV5-6|few|TRBJ1-1
TGTGCCAGCAGCTTGGGCGGGTTTGAAGCTTTCTTT
CASSLGGFEAFF
>.|TRBV2|.|TRBJ1-1
TGTGCCAGCCGCCTCTCGGGGGGCTACACTGAAGCTTTCTTT
CASRLSGGYTEAFF
>TRBD1|TRBV7-3|.|TRBJ1-5
TGTGCCATTACAGGGGAAGGAGGTCAGCCCCAGCATTTT
CAITGEGGQPQHF
>.|TRBV4-1|once|TRBJ2-5
TGCGCCAGCAGCCAAGGTGTGATGGGACTTGTTGGGACCCAGTACTTC
CASSQGVMGLVGTQYF
>TRBD2|TRBV19|.|TRBJ2-5
TGTGCCAGTTCAGGCGGGAGAAGTGAGACCCAGTACTTC
CASSGGRSETQYF
>.|TRBV28|few|TRBJ1-2
TGTGCCAGCAGTGCGGGACCTGGGGGCTACACCTTC
CASSAGPGGYTF
>.|TRBV11-3|.|TRBJ1-1
TGTGCCAGCAGCTTCAGGCAGGGATCCGAAGCTTTCTTT
CASSFRQGSEAFF
>.|TRBV4-3|.|TRBJ2-7
TGCGCCAGCAGCCAAGAATCCACCGCATACTTTTACGAGCAGTACTTC
CASSQESTAYFYEQYF
>.|TRBV18|.|TRBJ2-2
TGTGCCAGCTCACCCCCGACTAGTCAGACCGGGGAGCTGTTTTTT
CASSPPTSQTGELFF
>TRBD1|TRBV18|.|TRBJ2-7
TGTGCCAGCTCAGCTCCTGGACAGGGCTCCCACGAGCAGTACTTC
CASSAPGQGSHEQYF
>TRBD2|TRBV27|.|TRBJ2-1
TGTGCCAGCCGAGCGGGACTAGCTGGAGATGAGCAGTTCTTC
CASRAGLAGDEQFF
>TRBD1|TRBV6-1|.|TRBJ2-1
TGTGCCAGCAGTGAAGCGCACAGGGGAGTTAATGAGCAGTTCTTC
CASSEAHRGVNEQFF
>TRBD2|TRBV27|.|TRBJ2-1
TGTGCCAGCGGTACTAGCGGATCCTACAATGAGCAGTTCTTC
CASGTSGSYNEQFF
>.|TRBV27|.|TRBJ2-7
TGTGCCAGCAGTCAACTCGGGTTTCAATACGAGCAGTACTTC
CASSQLGFQYEQYF
>.|TRBV5-1|.|TRBJ1-2
TGCGCCAGCAGCTTGGCCGGCGGCCCCTATGGCTACACCTTC
CASSLAGGPYGYTF
>.|TRBV29-1|.|TRBJ2-3
TGCAGCGCGACCCCGGAGACTAGCACAGATACGCAGTATTTT
CSATPETSTDTQYF
>.|TRBV6-5|.|TRBJ1-1
TGTGCCAGCAGGCCTACCTCAGGGCGGACTGAAGCTTTCTTT
CASRPTSGRTEAFF
>.|TRBV30|.|TRBJ2-1
TGTGCCTGGAGTGTATTTCGGGCAGGGGGGAATGAGCAGTTCTTC
CAWSVFRAGGNEQFF
>TRBD1|TRBV7-2|.|TRBJ2-4
TGTGCCAGCAGCTCCCGCACGGGACAGGGGAGCATTCAGTACTTC
CASSSRTGQGSIQYF
>TRBD2|TRBV10-2|.|TRBJ2-3
TGCGCCAGCGGAGGGACTAGCGGAACAGATACGCAGTATTTT
CASGGTSGTDTQYF
>.|TRBV5-1|.|TRBJ2-1
TGCGCCAGCAGCCATGAAGAGTGGTCGTTCTTC
CASSHEEWSFF
>TRBD1|TRBV7-2|.|TRBJ1-3
TGTGCCAGCAGTCTCACCCCGACAGGGGTGGGTAACACCATATATTTT
CASSLTPTGVGNTIYF
>TRBD2|TRBV30|.|TRBJ2-7
TGTGCCTGGAGTGTACTAGCGGGACGCTCCTACGAGCAGTACTTC
CAWSVLAGRSYEQYF
>.|TRBV2|once|TRBJ1-2
TGTGCCAGCAGCGAAGGGGTATCAGGAGGCTACACCTTC
CASSEGVSGGYTF
>.|TRBV19|few|TRBJ1-5
TGTGCCAGTTCGACACAAATTTATCAGCCCCAGCATTTT
CASSTQIYQPQHF
>TRBD1|TRBV11-2|.|TRBJ1-4
TGTGCCAGCAGCCACCGGGACAGCGCCTATAATGAAAAACTGTTTTTT
CASSHRDSAYNEKLFF
>TRBD2|TRBV6-1|.|TRBJ2-3
TGTGCCAGCAGTGAGGGAGGGGCTTCGACCACAGATACGCAGTATTTT
CASSEGGASTTDTQYF
>TRBD1|TRBV5-1|.|TRBJ1-2
TGCGCCAGCAGCTTGGTAGGGGGCCATGGCTACACCTTC
CASSLVGGHGYTF
>TRBD1|TRBV5-1|.|TRBJ1-3
TGCGCCAGCAGCTTGGAGGGGACAGGAGGGGTCTCTGGAAACACCATATATTTT
CASSLEGTGGVSGNTIYF
>.|TRBV6-5|.|TRBJ1-2
TGTGCCAGCAGAGGATTCGGGACAATCTACACCTTC
CASRGFGTIYTF
>TRBD2|TRBV28|.|TRBJ2-5
TGTGCCAGCAGTACGAGACTAGCGGGACAAGAGACCCAGTACTTC
CASSTRLAGQETQYF
>TRBD2|TRBV7-2|.|TRBJ2-5
TGTGCCAGCAGCCCGGCGGGGGGGGAGACCCAGTACTTC
CASSPAGGETQYF
>.|TRBV27|.|TRBJ1-5
TGTGCCAGCAGTTTATCGAGCGGGAACAATCAGCCCCAGCATTTT
CASSLSSGNNQPQHF
>TRBD2|TRBV7-9|once|TRBJ2-7
TGTGCCAGCAGCTTAGACGGGACTAGAGCAACCCGTGGCTACGAGCAGTACTTC
CASSLDGTRATRGYEQYF
>TRBD1|TRBV7-8|.|TRBJ2-7
TGTGCCAGCAGCTTAGAGACGGGACAGGGAGCCTACGAGCAGTACTTC
CASSLETGQGAYEQYF
>.|TRBV14|.|TRBJ2-2
TGTGCCAGCAGCCAAGTGAGGAGCGGGGAGCTGTTTTTT
CASSQVRSGELFF
>TRBD2|TRBV30|.|TRBJ2-3
TGTGCCTGGGGGGGGGTACTCGGAGATACGCAGTATTTT
CAWGGVLGDTQYF
>.|TRBV29-1|.|TRBJ2-7
TGCAGCGTTGGGGGAGCAGGCCCCTACGAGCAGTACTTC
CSVGGAGPYEQYF
>.|TRBV19|.|TRBJ1-2
TGTGCCAGTAACGAGGAAGGTTTCTATGGCTACACCTTC
CASNEEGFYGYTF
>TRBD1|TRBV28|.|TRBJ1-1
TGTGCCAGCAGTTTAGGCGGACAGGGAGGGGGGCGGAACACTGAAGCTTTCTTT
CASSLGGQGGGRNTEAFF
>TRBD2|TRBV30|once|TRBJ2-2
TGTGCCTGGACCTCGGGGGGGCTTTACACCGGGGAGCTGTTTTTT
CAWTSGGLYTGELFF
>TRBD1|TRBV5-1|.|TRBJ2-3
TGCGCCAGCAGCAGGGGACAGGGCGGAGGGACAGATACGCAGTATTTT
CASSRGQGGGTDTQYF
>TRBD1|TRBV7-9|once|TRBJ2-1
TGTGCCAGCAGCTCTGGGACAGGGGCATACAATGAGCAGTTCTTC
CASSSGTGAYNEQFF
>TRBD2|TRBV7-9|.|TRBJ2-2
TGTGCCAGCAGCTTAGCCGTCGGGAGGTGGTCCGGGGAGCTGTTTTTT
CASSLAVGRWSGELFF